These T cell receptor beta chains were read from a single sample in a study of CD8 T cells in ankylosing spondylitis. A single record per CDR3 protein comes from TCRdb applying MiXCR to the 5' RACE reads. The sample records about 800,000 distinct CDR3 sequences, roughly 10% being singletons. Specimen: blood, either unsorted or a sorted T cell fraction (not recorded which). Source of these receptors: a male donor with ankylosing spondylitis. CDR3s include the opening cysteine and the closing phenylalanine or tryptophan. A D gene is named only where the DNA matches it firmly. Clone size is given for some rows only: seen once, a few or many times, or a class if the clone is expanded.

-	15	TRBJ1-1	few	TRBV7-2	CASSFSGMGNTEAFF	TGTGCCAGCAGCTTCTCAGGCATGGGGAACACTGAAGCTTTCTTT
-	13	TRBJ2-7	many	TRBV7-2	CASAADRFYEQYF	TGTGCCAGCGCCGCGGACAGATTCTACGAGCAGTACTTC
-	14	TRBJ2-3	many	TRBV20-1	CSASHLVVADTQYF	TGCAGTGCTAGTCATCTAGTCGTAGCAGATACGCAGTATTTT
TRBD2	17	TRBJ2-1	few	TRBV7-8	CASSRLLSGSYGIEQFF	TGTGCCAGCAGCCGCCTGCTCAGCGGGAGTTATGGTATTGAGCAGTTCTTC
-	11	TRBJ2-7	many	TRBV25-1	CASSGRYEQYF	TGTGCCAGCAGTGGTCGCTACGAGCAGTACTTC
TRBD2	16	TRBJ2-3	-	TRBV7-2	CASSLPSGSVSDTQYF	TGTGCCAGCAGCTTACCTAGCGGGAGTGTATCAGATACGCAGTATTTT
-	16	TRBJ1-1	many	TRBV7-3	CASSLRSGGSNTEAFF	TGTGCCAGCAGCTTAAGATCCGGGGGTTCGAACACTGAAGCTTTCTTT
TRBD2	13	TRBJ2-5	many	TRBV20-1	CSASLAGAETQYF	TGCAGTGCTAGTCTAGCGGGAGCAGAGACCCAGTACTTC
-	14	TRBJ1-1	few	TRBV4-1	CASSQVGGMTEAFF	TGCGCCAGCAGCCAAGTGGGGGGGATGACTGAAGCTTTCTTT
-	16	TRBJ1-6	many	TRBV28	CASSQMTGPEDSPLHF	TGTGCCAGCAGCCAAATGACAGGCCCGGAGGACTCACCCCTCCACTTT
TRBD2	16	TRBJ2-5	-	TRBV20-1	CSARDLASGREETQYF	TGCAGTGCTAGAGATCTGGCTAGCGGGAGGGAAGAGACCCAGTACTTC
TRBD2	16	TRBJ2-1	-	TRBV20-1	CSARDRSGSSYNEQFF	TGCAGTGCTAGAGATCGAAGCGGGAGCTCCTACAATGAGCAGTTCTTC
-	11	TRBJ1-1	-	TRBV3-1	CASYGATEAFF	TGTGCCAGCTACGGGGCCACTGAAGCTTTCTTT
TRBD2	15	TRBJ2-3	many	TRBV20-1	CSAFGTSGRSDTQYF	TGCAGTGCCTTCGGGACTAGCGGGAGATCAGATACGCAGTATTTT
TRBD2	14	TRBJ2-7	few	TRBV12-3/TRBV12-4	CASSLGGSAYEQYF	TGTGCCAGCAGTTTAGGCGGGAGCGCCTACGAGCAGTACTTC
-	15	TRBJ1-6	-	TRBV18	CASSLGPGAYSPLHF	TGTGCCAGCTCGCTCGGACCAGGGGCCTATTCACCCCTCCACTTT
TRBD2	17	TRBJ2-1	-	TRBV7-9	CASSKLKTSGTYNEQFF	TGTGCCAGCAGCAAACTAAAGACTAGCGGCACCTACAATGAGCAGTTCTTC
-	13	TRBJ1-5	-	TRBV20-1	CSAGAYWRQPQHF	TGCAGTGCTGGCGCTTACTGGCGCCAGCCCCAGCATTTT
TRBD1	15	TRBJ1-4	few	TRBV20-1	CSATPLTGSGEKLFF	TGCAGTGCTACCCCCCTGACAGGGTCGGGTGAAAAACTGTTTTTT
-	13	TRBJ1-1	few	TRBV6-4	CASSAVGGTEAFF	TGTGCCAGCAGTGCTGTAGGGGGCACTGAAGCTTTCTTT
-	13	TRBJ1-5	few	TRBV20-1	CSASTTADRPQHF	TGCAGTGCTAGCACGACTGCGGACCGGCCCCAGCATTTT